This T cell receptor (beta chain) was obtained from a study of blood T cell repertoires in COVID-19. Libraries were prepared by immunoSEQ multiplex PCR; TCRdb keeps only in-frame clonotypes and omits some of them. The sample lists approximately 300,000 clones; 80% to 95% were seen once. The clonotype was recovered from a woman under 40 with COVID-19, enrolled during active disease. The sample comprised peripheral blood.

CDR3 bases: TGTGCCAGCAGCTTAGGCCTAGACAGGATTGGAAACACCATATATTTT. It encodes CASSLGLDRIGNTIYF. This rearrangement joins TRBV13 to TRBJ1-3; tentative D call: TRBD1 (6 bases). CDR1 PRHDT and CDR2 FYEKMQ come from the germline V gene (reference sequence). The CDR3 is 16 amino acids. V dropped 0 bases and J dropped 3 bases, with 12 bases sitting between them.